This is a list of T cell receptor beta chains from one sample in a study of radiotherapy plus CTLA-4 blockade in lung cancer. Profiling relied on immunoSEQ multiplex PCR, and the TCRdb table lists in-frame clones only, not all of them. The sample includes 75,000 to 95,000 clones, approximately 82% seen only once; the top ten take under 30%. The sample here was peripheral blood, taken from a patient treated with radiotherapy plus ipilimumab. These receptors all come from a human donor with non-small cell lung cancer that progressed on radiotherapy plus ipilimumab. The CDR3 runs from the conserved cysteine through the conserved F or W. Fields, in order: CDR3 protein, CDR3 DNA, D gene, clone size, J gene, V gene. A D gene is named only where the DNA matches it firmly. Rows give clone size only sometimes, using once, few, many, or a class for an expanded clone.

CASSSDRYTEAFF	TGTGCCAGCAGCTCCGACAGATACACTGAAGCTTTCTTT	-	-	TRBJ1-1	TRBV9
CASSGTDNEQFF	TGTGCCAGCAGTGGGACGGACAATGAGCAGTTCTTC	-	-	TRBJ2-1	TRBV2
CASSAEQGGNYGYTF	TGTGCCAGCAGTGCTGAACAGGGGGGTAACTATGGCTACACCTTC	TRBD1	-	TRBJ1-2	TRBV2
CAWSATGQPQHF	TGTGCCTGGAGTGCCACCGGCCAGCCCCAGCATTTT	-	-	TRBJ1-5	TRBV30
CASKHNRDYGYTF	TGCGCCAGCAAACATAACAGGGACTATGGCTACACCTTC	-	-	TRBJ1-2	TRBV5-1
CASSPKTSIQETQYF	TGTGCCAGCAGCCCGAAGACTAGCATCCAAGAGACCCAGTACTTC	TRBD2	-	TRBJ2-5	TRBV11-2
CASSQISLVTVDEQFF	TGCGCCAGCAGCCAAATCAGTCTAGTTACGGTGGATGAGCAGTTCTTC	-	-	TRBJ2-1	TRBV4-1
CAADNTGELFF	TGTGCAGCCGATAACACCGGGGAGCTGTTTTTT	-	-	TRBJ2-2	TRBV30
CASSLLQYNEQFF	TGCGCCAGCAGCTTGCTCCAGTACAATGAGCAGTTCTTC	-	-	TRBJ2-1	TRBV5-1
CASSSDRGQEYF	TGCGCCAGCAGCTCCGACAGGGGGCAGGAGTATTTT	TRBD1	-	TRBJ2-3	TRBV5-1
CASSSGYTGELFF	TGTGCCAGCAGTTCTGGTTACACCGGGGAGCTGTTTTTT	-	-	TRBJ2-2	TRBV27
CASTSFRTSGNNEQFF	TGTGCCAGCACCTCTTTCCGGACTAGCGGGAACAATGAGCAGTTCTTC	-	few	TRBJ2-1	TRBV21-1
CASTFEGRNTDTQYF	TGCGCCAGCACCTTTGAGGGGCGAAACACAGATACGCAGTATTTT	-	-	TRBJ2-3	TRBV5-1
CASSLVGGASEKLFF	TGTGCCAGCAGCTTAGTCGGGGGCGCGAGTGAAAAACTGTTTTTT	-	-	TRBJ1-4	TRBV7-9
CASSLTQGGTQYF	TGTGCCAGCAGCTTAACTCAGGGAGGGACCCAGTACTTC	-	-	TRBJ2-5	TRBV7-9
CASSLTGRVNNQPQHF	TGTGCCAGCAGCTTAACTGGCCGAGTTAACAATCAGCCCCAGCATTTT	-	once	TRBJ1-5	TRBV7-2
CATSSGNSYEQYF	TGTGCCACCAGCAGCGGGAACTCCTACGAGCAGTACTTC	-	-	TRBJ2-7	TRBV15
CASSLQSGSQETQYF	TGTGCCAGCAGCTTACAGTCCGGGAGTCAAGAGACCCAGTACTTC	-	-	TRBJ2-5	TRBV7-3
CSVGQTGYEQYF	TGCAGCGTTGGCCAGACGGGTTACGAGCAGTACTTC	-	-	TRBJ2-7	TRBV29-1
CASRDAPSSYNEQFF	TGTGCCAGCAGAGACGCCCCTAGCTCCTACAATGAGCAGTTCTTC	-	-	TRBJ2-1	TRBV5-4
CASSPRRPDGQFF	TGTGCCAGCAGCCCCAGGAGGCCTGATGGGCAGTTCTTC	-	-	TRBJ2-1	TRBV5-4
CATRDQGAATEAFF	TGTGCCACCAGGGACCAAGGGGCAGCCACTGAAGCTTTCTTT	-	-	TRBJ1-1	TRBV6-6
CASSPTSGGADEQFF	TGTGCCAGCAGCCCAACTAGCGGGGGGGCCGATGAGCAGTTCTTC	TRBD2	-	TRBJ2-1	TRBV7-9
CASSLASSGGRNEQYF	TGCGCCAGCAGCTTGGCCAGTTCAGGGGGCCGAAACGAGCAGTACTTC	TRBD1	few	TRBJ2-7	TRBV5-1
CASSPGFSRHYEQYF	TGTGCCAGCAGCCCGGGGTTTAGCCGCCACTACGAGCAGTACTTC	-	many	TRBJ2-7	TRBV7-2
CASSPGLAGGPEETQYF	TGTGCCAGCAGCCCGGGACTAGCGGGAGGGCCTGAGGAGACCCAGTACTTC	TRBD2	-	TRBJ2-5	TRBV5-4
CASHPIPGVTEAFF	TGCGCCAGTCATCCGATCCCAGGGGTCACTGAAGCTTTCTTT	-	-	TRBJ1-1	TRBV5-1